This T cell receptor (beta chain) was obtained from a study of preoperative IRX-2 immunotherapy in early breast cancer. Per germline, CDR1 LGHNA and CDR2 YSLEER. V was cut by 1 base and J by 6 bases, with 10 bases left in between. This CDR3 is built from 14 residues. Measured with immunoSEQ multiplex PCR; TCRdb has only the in-frame clones, and not every one. The table has roughly 43,000 clones, roughly 95% seen once. Treatment in this sample: preoperative locoregional IRX-2 cytokine immunotherapy. Samples came from a phase Ib trial of preoperative locoregional IRX-2 cytokine immunotherapy. The chain links TRBV4-3 to TRBJ2-1; D is unclear. The TCR was taken from a human donor with breast cancer. The starting material was tumor tissue, obtained after IRX-2 immunotherapy. The CDR3 spells CASSQVTWGNEQFF. CDR3 nucleotide sequence: TGCGCCAGCAGCCAAGTCACGTGGGGCAATGAGCAGTTCTTC.